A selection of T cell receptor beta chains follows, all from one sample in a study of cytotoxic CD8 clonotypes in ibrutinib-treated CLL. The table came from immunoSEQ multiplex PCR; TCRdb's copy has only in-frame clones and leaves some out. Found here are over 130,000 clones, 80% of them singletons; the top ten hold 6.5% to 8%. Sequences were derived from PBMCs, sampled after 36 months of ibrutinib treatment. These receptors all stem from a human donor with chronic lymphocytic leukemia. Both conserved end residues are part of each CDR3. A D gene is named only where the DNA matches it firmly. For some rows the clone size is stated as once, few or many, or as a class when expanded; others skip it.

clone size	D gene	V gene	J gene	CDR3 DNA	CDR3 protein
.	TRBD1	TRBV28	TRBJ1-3	TGTGCCAGCAGTTCAGGGACAGCCTCTGGAAACACCATATATTTT	CASSSGTASGNTIYF
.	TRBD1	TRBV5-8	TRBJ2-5	TGTGCCAGCAGCTGGGGACAGGGAAGAGAGACCCAGTACTTC	CASSWGQGRETQYF
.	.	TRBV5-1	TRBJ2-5	TGCGCCAGCAGCTTGCGGCAGGGTATACAAGAGACCCAGTACTTC	CASSLRQGIQETQYF
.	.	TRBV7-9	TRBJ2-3	TGTGCCAGCAGCTTAGATCCTAGCACAGATACGCAGTATTTT	CASSLDPSTDTQYF
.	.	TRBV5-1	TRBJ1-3	TGCGCCAGCAGCTGGGAGGGTCTGAGCTCTGGAAACACCATATATTTT	CASSWEGLSSGNTIYF
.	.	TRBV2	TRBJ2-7	TGTGCCAGCAGTGAAGAGGCGCCAGTATACGAGCAGTACTTC	CASSEEAPVYEQYF
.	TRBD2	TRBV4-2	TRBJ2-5	TGTGCCAGCAGCCGGCTAGCGGGGGGGATAGGGGAGACCCAGTACTTC	CASSRLAGGIGETQYF
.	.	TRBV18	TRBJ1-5	TGTGCCAGCTCACCAATACAGCAAAATCAGCCCCAGCATTTT	CASSPIQQNQPQHF
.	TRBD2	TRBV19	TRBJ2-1	TGTGCCACCAGGGGACTAGCGGGCCGCTCCTACAATGAGCAGTTCTTC	CATRGLAGRSYNEQFF
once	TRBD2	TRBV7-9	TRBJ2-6	TGTGCCAGCAGCTTCGGCGGGAGTCCTGGGGCCAACGTCCTGACTTTC	CASSFGGSPGANVLTF
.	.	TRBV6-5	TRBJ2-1	TGTGCCAGCAGTTACTTACTAGGATACAATGAGCAGTTCTTC	CASSYLLGYNEQFF
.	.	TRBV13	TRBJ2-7	TGTGCCAGCAGCTTAGGACAGGCAAGCTACGAGCAGTACTTC	CASSLGQASYEQYF
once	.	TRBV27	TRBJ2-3	TGTGCCAGCAGTTTCTCCCGCTGGACAGATACGCAGTATTTT	CASSFSRWTDTQYF
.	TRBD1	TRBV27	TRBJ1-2	TGTGCCAGCAGCTGGACAGGGAGGGTTGGCTACACCTTC	CASSWTGRVGYTF
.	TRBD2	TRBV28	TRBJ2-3	TGTGCCAGCAAACCCGAAAAGGGACTAGCTAGTTTCACAGATACGCAGTATTTT	CASKPEKGLASFTDTQYF
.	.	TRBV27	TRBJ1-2	TGTGCCAGCAGTTTAAAGAGAGGGAGCTATGGCTACACCTTC	CASSLKRGSYGYTF
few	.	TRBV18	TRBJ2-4	TGTGCCAGCGCCCCAGGGGTGGCCAAAAACATTCAGTACTTC	CASAPGVAKNIQYF
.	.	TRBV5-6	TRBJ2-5	TGTGCCAGCAGCTTGGCCGGGGAATTGACCCAGTACTTC	CASSLAGELTQYF
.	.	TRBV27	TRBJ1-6	TGTGCCAGCAGTTTAGGCCCAAGGGCCTATAATTCACCCCTCCACTTT	CASSLGPRAYNSPLHF
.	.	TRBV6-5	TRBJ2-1	TGTGCCAGCAGTTACTCAGCACATAACAATGAGCAGTTCTTC	CASSYSAHNNEQFF
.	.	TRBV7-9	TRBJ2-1	TGTGCCAGCAGCGCGACGGACGACCAGCAGTTCTTC	CASSATDDQQFF
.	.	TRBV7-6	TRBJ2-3	TGTGCCAGCAGCTTAGTAGGGGGAAGAGATACGCAGTATTTT	CASSLVGGRDTQYF
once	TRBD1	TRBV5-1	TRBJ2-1	TGCGCCAGCAGCGACGGGACAGGGGGCTACAATGAGCAGTTCTTC	CASSDGTGGYNEQFF
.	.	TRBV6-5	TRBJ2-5	TGTGCCAGCAGTGTTCGCAGGGGCTGGGAGACCCAGTACTTC	CASSVRRGWETQYF
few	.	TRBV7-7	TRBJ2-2	TGTGCCAGCAGCTTAGGTCTAGCGAACACCGGGGAGCTGTTTTTT	CASSLGLANTGELFF